Shown below are 15 T cell receptor beta chains from a single sample sequenced in a study of follicular helper T cells after annual influenza vaccination. Profiled with immunoSEQ multiplex PCR; TCRdb holds only in-frame clones, not every one. This table holds about 13,000 clones, just under 80% found once. Described time point: 2014-2015 season, pre-vaccination. Sequenced material: CXCR5- memory CD4+ T cells sorted from blood, taken on the day of influenza vaccination. These receptors were taken from an adult who received the influenza vaccine.

The rearrangement joins TRBV11-3 to TRBJ2-7; 8 bases are a match to TRBD2. J lost 4 bases, V lost 5 bases, and 10 bases had no gene match. Germline values: CDR1 SGHNT, CDR2 YENEEA. The CDR3 has 15 amino acids. CDR3 sequence: CASSRLGGGRYEQYF. The CDR3 DNA is TGTGCCAGCAGCCGCCTGGGGGGCGGGAGGTACGAGCAGTACTTC.

The chain combines TRBV11-2 with TRBJ2-3; 9 positions agree with TRBD2. V lost 4 bases to trimming and J lost 3 bases; unmatched junction nucleotides: 8. Germline loops: CDR1 SGHAT, CDR2 FQNNGV. The length of the CDR3 is 16 residues. The CDR3 loop reads CASSSSGGLRTDTQYF. Written as DNA, the CDR3 is TGTGCCAGCAGCTCCAGCGGGGGGTTAAGGACAGATACGCAGTATTTT. Filled out from reference TRBV11-2 and TRBJ2-3, the complete variable domain reads EAGVAQSPRYKIIEKRQSVAFWCNPISGHATLYWYQQILGQGPKLLIQFQNNGVVDDSQLPKDRFSAERLKGVDSTLKIQPAKLEDSAVYLCASSSSGGLRTDTQYFGPGTRLTVL.

The chain links TRBV4-1 to TRBJ2-2; maybe TRBD2 (5 bases). This CDR3 is built from 15 residues. V lost 4 bases and J lost 3, with 12 bases in between. Germline-derived CDR1 and CDR2 are MGHRA and YSYEKL. The CDR3 loop is CASSPRTSDTGELFF. CDR3 sequence (DNA): TGCGCCAGCAGCCCCCGTACTAGTGACACCGGGGAGCTGTTTTTT.

The chain links TRBV7-3 to TRBJ1-4; no definite D call. Trimming left V 5 bases short and J 4 bases short, with 11 bases between. The CDR3 totals 14 residues. In germline, CDR1 is SGHTA, CDR2 FQGTGA. CDR3 nucleotide sequence: TGTGCCAGCAGCCCCGACGGGCTTAATGAAAAACTGTTTTTT. Amino acids: CASSPDGLNEKLFF.

The chain links TRBV6-5 to TRBJ1-6; D unresolved. Germline values: CDR1 MNHEY, CDR2 SVGAGI. V was pared by 1 base and J by 5 bases, with 9 bases between. This CDR3 contains 15 residues. In DNA, the CDR3 is TGTGCCAGCAGTTACTTTGGTCCTGATAATTCACCCCTCCACTTT. Translating it yields CASSYFGPDNSPLHF.

The J gene is TRBJ2-7, the V gene TRBV27; the D gene could be TRBD1 or TRBD2 (5 bases each). This CDR3 has 16 residues. With 8 bases removed from V and 2 bases from J, the gap between germline ends came to 22 bases. Per germline, CDR1 MNHEY and CDR2 SMNVEV (reference sequence). In nucleotides, the CDR3 is TGTGCCAGCCACACCGTGAGGGGTGCATCCGCCTACGAGCAGTACTTC. Encoded protein: CASHTVRGASAYEQYF.

Concerning this clone: The junction shows a germline mismatch at one end, possibly a read error. The V gene is TRBV11-2, the J gene TRBJ2-3; D is uncertain. The germline V gene has CDR1 SGHAT and CDR2 FQNNGV. The CDR3 has 13 amino acids. The CDR3 DNA reads as TGTGCCAGCAGCCTAGAGGTGGTTGGGACGCAGTATTTT. This sequence encodes CASSLEVVGTQYF.

This rearrangement joins TRBV9 to TRBJ1-1; D is unresolved. The germline V gene has CDR1 SGDLS and CDR2 YYNGEE. The CDR3 runs to 15 residues. The germline V and J ends were trimmed by 0 bases and 2 bases, with 11 bases remaining between them. CDR3 residues: CASSVEGQDNTEAFF. The DNA for the CDR3 is TGTGCCAGCAGCGTAGAAGGCCAGGACAACACTGAAGCTTTCTTT.

The chain combines TRBV7-2 with TRBJ2-5; D gene unclear. Germline values: CDR1 SGHTA, CDR2 FQGNSA. V shed 4 bases and J shed 3 bases, with 12 bases lying between them. This CDR3 contains 14 residues. In nucleotides, the CDR3 is TGTGCCAGCAGCTCGGGCCGATACAAAGAGACCCAGTACTTC. It yields the protein CASSSGRYKETQYF.

In its sample, this clone was seen a few times. The J gene is TRBJ2-7, the V gene TRBV5-4; 9 bases are shared with TRBD1. CDR3 length: 15 residues. The trim removed 4 bases at V and 4 bases at J, leaving 9 bases unmatched. The V gene's germline CDR1 is SGHNT and CDR2 YYREEE (reference sequence). CDR3 protein: CASSGGTGSVYEQYF. The DNA of the CDR3 is TGTGCCAGCAGCGGGGGGACAGGGAGTGTATACGAGCAGTACTTC.

V usage is TRBV7-3 and J usage is TRBJ1-6, with a possible D match to TRBD1 (6 bases). Trimming pared 2 bases from V and 0 bases from J, leaving 11 bases between. The CDR3 contains 17 residues. Germline lookup yields CDR1 SGHTA and CDR2 FQGTGA. The CDR3 DNA reads as TGTGCCAGCAGCTTAGTTACAGGGAGCTCCTATAATTCACCCCTCCACTTT. Translation: CASSLVTGSSYNSPLHF.

There are a few counts of this clone. This rearrangement joins TRBV14 to TRBJ2-7, with 7 bases lining up with TRBD1. Germline loops: CDR1 SGHDN, CDR2 FVKESK. This CDR3 spans 15 amino acids. V shed 1 base and J 4 bases; nucleotides not matched to a gene: 7. CDR3 amino acids: CASSQGAARGYEQYF. The CDR3 nucleotides are TGTGCCAGCAGCCAAGGGGCAGCCAGGGGGTACGAGCAGTACTTC.

This chain joins TRBV6-5 and TRBJ1-2; 10 positions agree with TRBD1. Trimming took 7 bases from V and 4 from J; bases not matched to a gene: 6. This CDR3 region has 14 residues. The germline V gene encodes CDR1 MNHEY and CDR2 SVGAGI. For the CDR3, the DNA is TGTGCCAGCATTCCGACAGGGGGCGTCTATGGCTACACCTTC. This codes for CASIPTGGVYGYTF.

The gene calls are TRBV6-5 and TRBJ2-3; the match to TRBD1 covers 11 bases. J lost 3 bases, V lost 6 bases, and 5 bases had no gene match. From germline, CDR1 is MNHEY and CDR2 SVGAGI. The CDR3 loop spans 15 amino acids. CDR3: CASRTGTGGTDTQYF. Written as DNA, the CDR3 is TGTGCCAGCAGAACCGGGACAGGGGGAACAGATACGCAGTATTTT.

This clone was detected only a few times. The chain is built from TRBV19 and TRBJ1-5; 8 nucleotides line up with TRBD1. CDR1 and CDR2 from the germline V gene are LNHDA and SQIVND (reference sequence). There are 16 residues in the CDR3. Trimming took 1 base from V and 2 from J; bases not matched to a gene: 4. Here the CDR3 reads CASSIGTGSGNQPQHF. The CDR3 coding sequence is TGTGCCAGTAGTATAGGGACAGGGAGTGGCAATCAGCCCCAGCATTTT.